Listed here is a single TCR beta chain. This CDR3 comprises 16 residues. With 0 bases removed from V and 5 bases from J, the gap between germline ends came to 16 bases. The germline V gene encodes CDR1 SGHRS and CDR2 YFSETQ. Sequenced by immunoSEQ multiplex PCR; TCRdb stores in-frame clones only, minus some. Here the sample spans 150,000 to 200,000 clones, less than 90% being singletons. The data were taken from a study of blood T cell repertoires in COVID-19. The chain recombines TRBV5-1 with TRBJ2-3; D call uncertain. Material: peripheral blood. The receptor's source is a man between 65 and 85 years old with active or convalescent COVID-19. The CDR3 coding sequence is TGCGCCAGCAGCTTGGTCGGGTCCCTCTTTCGAGATACGCAGTATTTT. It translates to CASSLVGSLFRDTQYF.